This T cell receptor beta chain derives from a study of beta chain features in type 1 diabetes. General study findings and limits: Type 1 diabetes patients had TCRB CDR3s that were shorter (moderately but significantly so) in all four CD4+ subsets.

Notes on this clone: What it recognizes is unknown.

The length of the CDR3 is 15 residues. Germline V lookup: CDR1 ENHRY, CDR2 SYGVKD. V shed 0 bases and J shed 6 bases, with 12 bases lying between them. Since all of the isolated RNA was reverse transcribed, expressed TCRB transcripts were what got sequenced. Profiling relied on immunoSEQ multiplex PCR, and the TCRdb table lists in-frame clones only, not all of them. The sample lists around 250,000 clones; roughly 14% were seen once. The TCR was taken from a man aged 25 to 40 with type 1 diabetes. The chain joins TRBV10-3 to TRBJ2-1; maybe TRBD1 (5 bases). The sample consisted of naive CD4+ T cells from blood. CDR3 in DNA: TGTGCCATCAGTGAGTCCCAGGGTGGGGCCAATGAGCAGTTCTTC. Encoded protein: CAISESQGGANEQFF.